Below are 19 T cell receptor beta chains sequenced from a single sample in a study of long-term antiretroviral therapy in people with HIV. The run of the v3.0 immunoSEQ assay was at survey level. TCRdb's copy holds only in-frame clones and misses some; the assay was immunoSEQ multiplex PCR. This table holds tens of thousands of clones, 88% found once. Specimen: unsorted PBMCs, collected 2.3 years after starting antiretroviral therapy. These receptors all stem from a man aged 55 to 69 with HIV.

The chain carries TRBV27 and TRBJ2-3; D gene unclear. V lost 6 bases, J lost 4 bases, and 14 bases lay in between. The germline gives CDR1 MNHEY, CDR2 SMNVEV (reference sequence). The CDR3 is made up of 14 amino acids. CDR3: CASSLKVDADTQYF. CDR3 DNA sequence: TGTGCCAGCAGCCTTAAGGTTGACGCAGATACGCAGTATTTT.

J is TRBJ2-5 and V is TRBV19, with D maybe TRBD1 (6 bases). The germline V and J ends were trimmed by 2 bases and 4 bases, with 8 bases remaining between them. There are 13 residues in the CDR3. The germline V gene has CDR1 LNHDA and CDR2 SQIVND (reference sequence). The CDR3 region has the DNA TGTGCCAGTAGTATACCCAGGGGAGAGACCCAGTACTTC. This translates into CASSIPRGETQYF.

V is TRBV7-2 and J is TRBJ2-3, with a possible D match to TRBD2 (5 bases). Trimming removed 2 bases at V and 2 bases at J, with 14 bases between. The CDR3 extends over 16 amino acids. Per the germline V gene, CDR1 is SGHTA and CDR2 is FQGNSA. DNA of the CDR3: TGTGCCAGCAGCTTACACGCGGGTCTGAACACAGATACGCAGTATTTT. It codes for CASSLHAGLNTDTQYF.

The V gene is TRBV30, the J gene TRBJ2-3; 7 positions agree with TRBD1. The CDR3 covers 15 residues. J lost 1 base, V lost 0 bases, and 4 bases had no gene match. CDR1 GTSNPN and CDR2 SVGIG come from the germline V gene (reference sequence). In nucleotides, the CDR3 is TGTGCCTGGAGTGTAGGGGGCGCCGGCACAGATACGCAGTATTTT. This codes for CAWSVGGAGTDTQYF.

This rearrangement joins TRBV6-6 to TRBJ2-3; D is undetermined. V shed 5 bases and J shed 0 bases, with 6 bases lying between them. The CDR3 runs to 13 residues. Germline loops: CDR1 MNHNY, CDR2 SVGAGI (reference sequence). The CDR3, as DNA: TGTGCCAGCAGTCGCAGGAGCACAGATACGCAGTATTTT. It codes for CASSRRSTDTQYF.

This clone appeared a few times. The chain has TRBV7-3 and TRBJ2-7, with a weak D call TRBD1 (6 bases). The germline V gene encodes CDR1 SGHTA and CDR2 FQGTGA. CDR3 length: 15 amino acids. Deletions cut 2 bases from V and 2 bases from J, with 13 bases between. The CDR3 loop reads CASSLSGDAPYEQYF. CDR3 DNA: TGTGCCAGCAGCTTATCAGGGGACGCCCCCTACGAGCAGTACTTC.

The chain couples TRBV5-1 to TRBJ2-1; D is uncertain. CDR3 length equals 15 residues. Deletions cut 8 bases from V and 0 bases from J, with 15 bases between. Germline CDR1 is SGHRS and CDR2 is YFSETQ. The CDR3 reads CASTRTYSSYNEQFF. CDR3 in DNA: TGCGCCAGTACAAGGACCTACAGCTCCTACAATGAGCAGTTCTTC.

This clone was seen just once. The chain links TRBV6-5 to TRBJ2-2; D gene uncertain. CDR1 and CDR2 from the germline V gene are MNHEY and SVGAGI. This CDR3 comprises 11 residues. V lost 9 bases and J 2 bases, leaving 4 bases between the germline ends. This CDR3 is CASGNTGELFF. In nucleotides, the CDR3 is TGTGCCAGTGGAAACACCGGGGAGCTGTTTTTT.

This sequence joins TRBV28 and TRBJ2-1; 7 nucleotides agree with TRBD2. CDR3 length equals 14 residues. Germline-derived CDR1 and CDR2 are MDHEN and SYDVKM. V was pared by 6 bases and J by 4 bases, with 6 bases of the junction left unmatched. CDR3 sequence (DNA): TGTGCCAGCAGGTTCAGCGGGGTGTACAATGAGCAGTTCTTC. Encoded protein: CASRFSGVYNEQFF.

The chain has TRBV6-5 and TRBJ2-7; no clear D. CDR3 length equals 11 residues. Germline-derived CDR1 and CDR2 are MNHEY and SVGAGI. V was shortened by 2 bases and J by 5 bases, with 4 bases between the two germline ends. CDR3 in amino acids: CASSYADEQYF. Here the CDR3 DNA reads TGTGCCAGCAGTTACGCGGACGAGCAGTACTTC.

This chain uses TRBV9 with TRBJ2-2, with 16 bases lining up with TRBD2. The CDR3 sequence is 19 residues long. Germline V CDR1 and CDR2: SGDLS, YYNGEE. With 4 bases clipped from V and 5 bases from J, the junction kept 11 bases outside the gene matches. The DNA of the CDR3 is TGTGCCAGCAGCCCGGGACTAGCGGGAGGGTCTTTAGGGACCGGGGAGCTGTTTTTT. This gives the protein CASSPGLAGGSLGTGELFF.

The chain links TRBV6-1 to TRBJ2-2; D ambiguous. This CDR3 is built from 14 residues. Trimming removed 3 bases from V and 4 bases from J, with 9 bases in between. Germline values: CDR1 MNHNS, CDR2 SASEGT. The CDR3 region has the DNA TGTGCCAGCAGTGACAGTACAACCACCGGGGAGCTGTTTTTT. Translation gives CASSDSTTTGELFF.

J is TRBJ2-1 and V is TRBV6-6; D gene ambiguous. V lost 6 bases, J lost 6 bases, and 9 bases lay in between. Germline values: CDR1 MNHNY, CDR2 SVGAGI (reference sequence). The CDR3 has 12 amino acids. The CDR3 DNA sequence: TGTGCCAGCAGCAATAGCATCAATGAGCAGTTCTTC. Encoded protein: CASSNSINEQFF.

The chain is built from TRBV7-2 and TRBJ1-1; D gene ambiguous. This CDR3 region has 14 residues. Germline V gene lookup returns CDR1 SGHTA and CDR2 FQGNSA. With 1 base removed from V and 4 bases from J, the gap between germline ends came to 10 bases. Here the CDR3 DNA reads TGTGCCAGCAGCTTAGTTCTTGGGCGCACTGAAGCTTTCTTT. Residues: CASSLVLGRTEAFF. Full variable domain (remainder filled in from reference TRBV7-2 and TRBJ1-1): GAGVSQSPSNKVTEKGKDVELRCDPISGHTALYWYRQSLGQGLEFLIYFQGNSAPDKSGLPSDRFSAERTGGSVSTLTIQRTQQEDSAVYLCASSLVLGRTEAFFGQGTRLTVV.

The rearrangement joins TRBV27 to TRBJ2-1; D is possibly TRBD2 (6 bases). Looked up from germline, CDR1 is MNHEY and CDR2 is SMNVEV (reference sequence). This CDR3 has 15 residues. Trimming pared 5 bases from V and 7 bases from J, leaving 18 bases between. The CDR3 coding sequence is TGTGCCAGCAGTCATGGCGGGACCTACACAAATGAGCAGTTCTTC. This gives the protein CASSHGGTYTNEQFF.

J is TRBJ1-1 and V is TRBV10-2; no firm D call. The CDR3 spans 13 residues. The ends were cut back, 4 bases at V and 3 bases at J, with 9 bases in the middle. The germline V gene encodes CDR1 WSHSY and CDR2 SAAADI. The CDR3 DNA reads as TGCGCCAGCAGTGTAGGCGGGGACACTGAAGCTTTCTTT. Its translation is CASSVGGDTEAFF.

The J gene is TRBJ2-1, the V gene TRBV5-1; 9 bases line up with TRBD1. Germline lookup yields CDR1 SGHRS and CDR2 YFSETQ. CDR3 length: 17 residues. Losses at the gene ends were 4 bases for V and 7 bases for J; bases not matched to a gene: 15. The CDR3 spells CASSKHKNRDRANEQFF. In DNA form, the CDR3 reads TGCGCCAGCAGCAAACATAAAAACCGGGACAGGGCTAATGAGCAGTTCTTC.

This chain links TRBV14 with TRBJ2-1; D remains unclear. Trimming shortened V by 2 bases and J by 7 bases, and 9 bases separated the two germline ends. There are 13 residues in the CDR3. Per germline, CDR1 SGHDN and CDR2 FVKESK. The CDR3 bases are TGTGCCAGCAGCCAAAAGCTCATTAATGAGCAGTTCTTC. Protein product: CASSQKLINEQFF.

This clone was recorded a few times. The chain combines TRBV18 with TRBJ1-2; D call uncertain. This CDR3 has 13 residues. The germline V gene has CDR1 KGHSH and CDR2 LQKENI. V was trimmed by 0 bases and J by 5 bases, leaving 7 bases between them. The CDR3: CASSPPGYYGYTF. CDR3 nucleotide sequence: TGTGCCAGCTCACCACCAGGTTATTATGGCTACACCTTC.